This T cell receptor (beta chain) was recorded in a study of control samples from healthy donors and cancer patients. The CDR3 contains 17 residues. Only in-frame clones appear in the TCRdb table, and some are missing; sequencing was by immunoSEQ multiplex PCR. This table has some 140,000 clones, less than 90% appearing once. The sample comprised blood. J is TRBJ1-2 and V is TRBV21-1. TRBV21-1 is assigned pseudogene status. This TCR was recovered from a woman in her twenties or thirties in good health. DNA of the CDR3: TGTGCCAGCAGCAAAGAGGGCGAGGGGTCATCGAACTATGGCTACACCTTC. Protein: CASSKEGEGSSNYGYTF.